The rows below give T cell receptor beta chains drawn from one sample of a study of blood T cell repertoires in COVID-19. Data came from immunoSEQ multiplex PCR; TCRdb stores just in-frame clones and leaves some out. The data hold about 140,000 clones, with around 82% observed a single time. The specimen sequenced was peripheral blood. The receptors here all came from a human donor in a cohort sampled during active COVID-19. Both conserved end residues are trimmed from each CDR3.

J,V,CDR3
TRBJ2-5,TRBV7-2,ASSLGLAEGETQY
TRBJ2-3,TRBV6-6,ASSYSTSGDTQY
TRBJ1-2,TRBV5-1,ASSFTGTGGSWYGYT
TRBJ1-1,TRBV18,ASSREGGGTEAF
TRBJ1-1,TRBV27,ASNGQGSTEAF
TRBJ1-1,TRBV11-2,ASSPRGEDTEAF
TRBJ1-2,TRBV18,ASSRDRDNGYT
TRBJ1-1,TRBV5-1,ASSFSENTEAF
TRBJ1-2,TRBV6-5,ASSYEGVAGYT
TRBJ2-1,TRBV14,ASSQFQGAGGGNEQF
TRBJ2-1,TRBV9,ASSVDPAGSLINEQF
TRBJ1-1,TRBV19,ASSIGLVNTEAF
TRBJ2-3,TRBV2,ASSGSSGSRSDTQY
TRBJ2-6,TRBV10-3,AISGRVNGANVLT
TRBJ1-5,TRBV2,ASRGQGGRNQPQH
TRBJ1-2,TRBV7-2,ASTPDRGYGYT
TRBJ2-2,TRBV7-2,ASSLVGGPRTGELF
TRBJ1-2,TRBV5-6,ASSLLVPYGYT
TRBJ1-2,TRBV18,ASSPDTDSGFGGYT
TRBJ2-3,TRBV19,ASSILAAATDTQY
TRBJ2-1,TRBV9,ASSLRTGGNNEQF
TRBJ2-3,TRBV5-1,ASSLNPPGGSDTQY
TRBJ2-7,TRBV19,ASSIDKAAYEQY
TRBJ1-2,TRBV6-5,ASSRPEGQIT